This TCR beta chain was recorded in a study of blood T cell repertoires in COVID-19. On the study more broadly: T cells, B-cell-depleted T cells, or PBMCs provided the cDNA or gDNA that served as material.

Original data processing: Reference gene primer amplification gave estimated nucleated cell counts. Profiling relied on immunoSEQ multiplex PCR, and the TCRdb table lists in-frame clones only, not all of them. V, J and clone size reflect that table, while D and trimming were determined from the DNA. The sample lists around 70,000 clones, more than 80% seen once, with roughly 4.8% in the top ten. V lost 3 bases, J lost 6 bases, and 15 bases lay in between. Germline V gene lookup returns CDR1 SGHRS and CDR2 YFSETQ. The CDR3 has 15 amino acids. Specimen: peripheral blood. This TCR was recovered from a woman older than 75 with active or convalescent COVID-19. The chain links TRBV5-1 to TRBJ1-4, with D perhaps matching TRBD1 (6 bases). The CDR3 spells CASSSPRGGDEKLFF. CDR3 nucleotides: TGCGCCAGCAGCTCCCCCCGAGGGGGGGATGAAAAACTGTTTTTT.